This T cell receptor beta chain was found in a study of tumor-infiltrating lymphocytes in primary liver carcinoma. Overall study: Tumor lesions were T1-T3 N0M0 and spanned roughly 4 to 11 cm. Each of the samples returned roughly 3.65 to 7.5 million productive TCRbeta reads (a yield similar across tissue types). Study outcomes and limitations: Tumor region pairs outstripped tumor-adjacent and tumor-blood pairs in overlap.

The CDR3 consists of 15 residues. Germline V gives CDR1 SGHAT, CDR2 FQDESV (reference sequence). The authors made TCR beta cDNA from roughly 480 ng total RNA with a constant-region primer. ARM-PCR, slightly modified, supplied the TCR beta libraries through three nested multiplex PCR rounds. The first two PCR rounds used TRBV1-TRBV30 primers with a Cbeta primer, roughly 10 cycles each. TCRdb re-analysed the multiplex PCR reads in MiXCR, keeping a single row per CDR3 protein. In the table there are roughly 100,000 distinct CDR3 sequences, approximately 70% of which are singletons. As regards this clonotype: Its antigen is still unknown. The junction departs from germline at one end; a sequencing error may be responsible.

The source material, roughly 18-30 mg of unsorted bulk tissue, was used to co-extract RNA and DNA. Chronic HBV infection, untreated so far, was present in the patients. The rearrangement joins TRBV11-1 to TRBJ2-3; possibly TRBD1 or TRBD2 for D (5 bases each). Sequencing input: liver tumor tissue from sampling region 2. Subset indicated: tumor region T2, inferior pole. The clonotype was recovered from a woman aged 55-75 years with primary liver carcinoma and hepatitis B virus infection. The DNA for the CDR3 is TGTGCCAGCAGCTTAGTGCCTGGAGGCACAGGTACGCAATATTTT. Residues: CASSLVPGGTGTQYF.